This TCR beta chain was observed in a study of cytomegalovirus exposure and HLA in healthy donors. Study overall: The roughly 130 validation repertoires, a later analysis reported, used the same platform as the 666 repertoires from the first cohort.

Generated by immunoSEQ multiplex PCR, the TCRdb table keeps only in-frame clones and is missing some. The sample includes about 330,000 clones, roughly 90% of them seen just once. Germline V gene data show CDR1 as SGHRS and CDR2 as YFSETQ. The CDR3 totals 14 residues. V lost 6 bases, J lost 8 bases, and 15 bases lay in between. The chain uses TRBV5-1 and TRBJ1-6; no definite D call. The receptor was isolated from a woman aged 25 to 39 in good health and CMV-seropositive. The source material was PBMCs. The DNA of the CDR3 is TGCGCCAGCACCGGCAATGGAATGGATTCACCCCTCCACTTT. Amino acids: CASTGNGMDSPLHF.